The source of this T cell receptor beta chain is a study of T-cell reconstitution after alpha-beta-depleted transplantation in children. The sample holds many counts of this clonotype. Using unique molecular identifiers, the investigators prepared the TCRbeta library. TCRdb re-analysed the PCR reads in MiXCR, keeping a single row per CDR3 protein. The repertoire includes some 390,000 distinct CDR3 sequences, about 20% of them detected once, and less than 4.5% sits in the top ten. The V gene end was trimmed by 0 bases and the J gene end by 2 bases; junction bases not matched to a gene: 6. There are 16 residues in the CDR3. The V gene's germline CDR1 is DFQATT and CDR2 SNEGSKA (reference sequence).

The chain joins TRBV20-1 to TRBJ2-3; 9 bases are shared with TRBD2. The specimen comprised PBMCs from the stem cell graft donor, sampled from the stem cell graft. The clonotype comes from a human donor who donated a stem cell graft to a child with acute myeloid leukemia. CDR3 nucleotide sequence: TGCAGTGCTAGAGATCGGGCTAGCGGGATCACAGATACGCAGTATTTT. Encoded protein: CSARDRASGITDTQYF.